Listed below are T cell receptor beta chains from one sample, sequenced in a study of T-cell memory formation after mild COVID-19. MiXCR, run by TCRdb on the 5' RACE reads, gives a single entry per CDR3 protein. The sample has more than 350,000 distinct CDR3 sequences, about a sixth seen once. The specimen was PBMCs or a T cell subset sorted from them (not recorded which). Receptor source: a man aged 18 to 30 who had mild COVID-19 (a few samples of this study predate the infection). Cell type and time point are not known. CDR3s include the opening cysteine and the closing phenylalanine or tryptophan. Fields, in order: D gene, V gene, clone size, J gene, CDR3 protein, CDR3 DNA. The D gene is left open where the match is weak. Size values are once, few and many counts, or a class for expanded clones, and some rows have none.

d_gene: TRBD2; v_gene: TRBV11-2; abundance: few; j_gene: TRBJ2-1; CDR3aa: CASSLGVSGGNEQFF; CDR3nt: TGTGCCAGCAGCTTAGGGGTTAGCGGGGGGAATGAGCAGTTCTTC
d_gene: NA; v_gene: TRBV7-9; abundance: few; j_gene: TRBJ1-2; CDR3aa: CASSSPSTGNYGYTF; CDR3nt: TGTGCCAGCAGCTCACCTTCCACAGGGAACTATGGCTACACCTTC
d_gene: NA; v_gene: TRBV20-1; abundance: NA; j_gene: TRBJ2-7; CDR3aa: CSARGLTGLTEEQYF; CDR3nt: TGCAGTGCTAGAGGTCTCACAGGGCTAACCGAAGAGCAGTACTTC
d_gene: TRBD1; v_gene: TRBV7-9; abundance: medium-sized; j_gene: TRBJ2-7; CDR3aa: CASSTSRDSWFQQYF; CDR3nt: TGTGCCAGCAGCACCAGCCGGGACAGTTGGTTTCAGCAGTACTTC
d_gene: NA; v_gene: TRBV28; abundance: NA; j_gene: TRBJ2-7; CDR3aa: CASGLTGPTYEQYF; CDR3nt: TGTGCCAGCGGACTCACAGGGCCTACCTACGAGCAGTACTTC
d_gene: NA; v_gene: TRBV27; abundance: NA; j_gene: TRBJ2-2; CDR3aa: CASSKLGELFF; CDR3nt: TGTGCCAGCAGTAAACTAGGGGAGCTGTTTTTT
d_gene: NA; v_gene: TRBV7-9; abundance: few; j_gene: TRBJ1-2; CDR3aa: CASSLPRRGADYGYTF; CDR3nt: TGTGCCAGCAGCTTACCCCGCCGGGGGGCAGACTATGGCTACACCTTC
d_gene: TRBD1; v_gene: TRBV20-1; abundance: NA; j_gene: TRBJ1-2; CDR3aa: CSANDRDRGYGYTF; CDR3nt: TGCAGTGCTAACGACCGGGACAGGGGCTATGGCTACACCTTC
d_gene: NA; v_gene: TRBV7-3; abundance: NA; j_gene: TRBJ2-3; CDR3aa: CASSLGFTRSSTDTQYF; CDR3nt: TGTGCCAGCAGCTTAGGTTTTACAAGATCTAGCACAGATACGCAGTATTTT
d_gene: NA; v_gene: TRBV6-1; abundance: NA; j_gene: TRBJ2-7; CDR3aa: CASSGGNSYEQYF; CDR3nt: TGTGCCAGCAGTGGAGGAAACTCCTACGAGCAGTACTTC
d_gene: NA; v_gene: TRBV7-9; abundance: few; j_gene: TRBJ1-2; CDR3aa: CASSLAEGGYTF; CDR3nt: TGTGCCAGCAGCTTAGCCGAGGGCGGCTACACCTTC
d_gene: TRBD1; v_gene: TRBV29-1; abundance: few; j_gene: TRBJ1-3; CDR3aa: CSAGFGRTGFSF; CDR3nt: TGCAGCGCAGGTTTCGGCCGGACAGGTTTCAGTTTT
d_gene: NA; v_gene: TRBV6-2/TRBV6-3; abundance: few; j_gene: TRBJ1-1; CDR3aa: CASRNSMNTEAFF; CDR3nt: TGTGCCAGCAGAAACAGCATGAACACTGAAGCTTTCTTT
d_gene: NA; v_gene: TRBV19; abundance: few; j_gene: TRBJ2-7; CDR3aa: CASTPEPRDTGFQEQYF; CDR3nt: TGTGCCAGTACGCCGGAACCCCGGGACACGGGGTTTCAGGAGCAGTACTTC
d_gene: TRBD1; v_gene: TRBV7-9; abundance: NA; j_gene: TRBJ2-2; CDR3aa: CASKRLLGTVPGELFF; CDR3nt: TGTGCCAGCAAACGGCTGTTGGGGACAGTCCCCGGGGAGCTGTTTTTT
d_gene: NA; v_gene: TRBV19; abundance: few; j_gene: TRBJ2-3; CDR3aa: CASSMEGRAGTDTQYF; CDR3nt: TGTGCCAGTAGTATGGAGGGCAGGGCTGGTACAGATACGCAGTATTTT
d_gene: NA; v_gene: TRBV20-1; abundance: NA; j_gene: TRBJ1-2; CDR3aa: CSAPQARHYGYTF; CDR3nt: TGCAGTGCTCCTCAGGCGCGGCATTATGGCTACACCTTC
d_gene: TRBD2; v_gene: TRBV11-2; abundance: NA; j_gene: TRBJ2-2; CDR3aa: CASTGVGRAAGELFF; CDR3nt: TGTGCCAGCACAGGCGTTGGGAGGGCCGCCGGGGAGCTGTTTTTT
d_gene: TRBD2; v_gene: TRBV4-2; abundance: NA; j_gene: TRBJ2-1; CDR3aa: CASSPVSRGVNEQFF; CDR3nt: TGTGCCAGCAGCCCCGTATCACGGGGGGTCAATGAGCAGTTCTTC
d_gene: NA; v_gene: TRBV29-1; abundance: few; j_gene: TRBJ2-3; CDR3aa: CSTTGYLTDTQYF; CDR3nt: TGCAGCACAACAGGATACCTCACAGATACGCAGTATTTT
d_gene: TRBD1; v_gene: TRBV20-1; abundance: NA; j_gene: TRBJ2-2; CDR3aa: CSASRTGRGGELFF; CDR3nt: TGCAGTGCTTCCCGGACAGGGCGAGGCGGGGAGCTGTTTTTT
d_gene: TRBD1; v_gene: TRBV10-2; abundance: NA; j_gene: TRBJ1-6; CDR3aa: CASSSQGVVASPLHF; CDR3nt: TGCGCCAGCAGTTCACAGGGGGTTGTAGCTTCACCCCTCCACTTT
d_gene: TRBD1; v_gene: TRBV9; abundance: few; j_gene: TRBJ1-2; CDR3aa: CASSALGQGGYGYTF; CDR3nt: TGTGCCAGCAGCGCCCTCGGACAGGGGGGCTATGGCTACACCTTC
d_gene: NA; v_gene: TRBV9; abundance: NA; j_gene: TRBJ2-5; CDR3aa: CASSASPWTAQETQYF; CDR3nt: TGTGCCAGCAGCGCCTCACCCTGGACTGCACAAGAGACCCAGTACTTC
d_gene: NA; v_gene: TRBV18; abundance: few; j_gene: TRBJ2-1; CDR3aa: CASSPPVRGAYNEQFF; CDR3nt: TGTGCCAGCTCACCCCCCGTACGGGGGGCATACAATGAGCAGTTCTTC
d_gene: TRBD1; v_gene: TRBV7-2; abundance: NA; j_gene: TRBJ1-2; CDR3aa: CASSLDLGQGRIHGYTF; CDR3nt: TGTGCCAGCAGCTTAGACCTCGGACAGGGCAGGATCCATGGCTACACCTTC
d_gene: NA; v_gene: TRBV7-6; abundance: few; j_gene: TRBJ1-4; CDR3aa: CASASGLGEKLFF; CDR3nt: TGTGCCAGCGCTTCGGGTTTGGGTGAAAAACTGTTTTTT
d_gene: TRBD1; v_gene: TRBV24-1; abundance: NA; j_gene: TRBJ2-5; CDR3aa: CATSATGNAQETQYF; CDR3nt: TGTGCCACCAGTGCGACAGGGAACGCCCAAGAGACCCAGTACTTC
d_gene: NA; v_gene: TRBV5-1; abundance: few; j_gene: TRBJ2-1; CDR3aa: CAIQRDPQEGYEQFF; CDR3nt: TGCGCGATTCAGCGAGACCCCCAGGAGGGCTATGAGCAGTTCTTC
d_gene: NA; v_gene: TRBV11-2; abundance: few; j_gene: TRBJ2-4; CDR3aa: CASSGSGLSSHF; CDR3nt: TGTGCCAGCAGCGGGTCGGGACTCAGTTCGCACTTC
d_gene: TRBD1; v_gene: TRBV5-1; abundance: few; j_gene: TRBJ1-1; CDR3aa: CASSLSGGSNTEAFF; CDR3nt: TGCGCCAGCAGCTTGTCAGGGGGCTCGAACACTGAAGCTTTCTTT
d_gene: NA; v_gene: TRBV4-2; abundance: few; j_gene: TRBJ1-5; CDR3aa: CASSQEGGGQPQHF; CDR3nt: TGTGCCAGCAGCCAAGAGGGCGGGGGTCAGCCCCAGCATTTT
d_gene: TRBD2; v_gene: TRBV18; abundance: NA; j_gene: TRBJ2-3; CDR3aa: CASSPTTSHTDTQYF; CDR3nt: TGTGCCAGCTCACCTACGACTAGCCACACAGATACGCAGTATTTT
d_gene: TRBD1; v_gene: TRBV12-5; abundance: few; j_gene: TRBJ1-5; CDR3aa: CASGLRTGPFEPQHF; CDR3nt: TGTGCTAGTGGTTTGAGGACAGGCCCCTTTGAGCCCCAGCATTTT
d_gene: NA; v_gene: TRBV6-1; abundance: NA; j_gene: TRBJ1-5; CDR3aa: CASSDRTNQPQHF; CDR3nt: TGTGCCAGCAGTGACAGAACTAATCAGCCCCAGCATTTT
d_gene: NA; v_gene: TRBV6-6; abundance: NA; j_gene: TRBJ2-3; CDR3aa: CASTLPPSTDTQYF; CDR3nt: TGTGCCAGCACCCTTCCTCCTAGCACAGATACGCAGTATTTT
d_gene: NA; v_gene: TRBV5-6; abundance: once; j_gene: TRBJ1-1; CDR3aa: CASSWTIMNTEAFF; CDR3nt: TGTGCCAGCAGCTGGACAATTATGAACACTGAAGCTTTCTTT
d_gene: NA; v_gene: TRBV12-3/TRBV12-4; abundance: NA; j_gene: TRBJ1-5; CDR3aa: CASRETGSNQPQHF; CDR3nt: TGTGCCAGCAGAGAAACAGGGAGCAATCAGCCCCAGCATTTT
d_gene: TRBD2; v_gene: TRBV2; abundance: NA; j_gene: TRBJ2-3; CDR3aa: CAVNSGGAGTDTQYF; CDR3nt: TGTGCCGTCAACAGCGGGGGGGCGGGCACAGATACGCAGTATTTT
d_gene: NA; v_gene: TRBV6-6; abundance: few; j_gene: TRBJ2-7; CDR3aa: CASSLNDGHPFPGYEQYF; CDR3nt: TGTGCCAGCAGTTTGAATGACGGACACCCTTTTCCGGGCTACGAGCAGTACTTC
d_gene: TRBD2; v_gene: TRBV12-3/TRBV12-4; abundance: NA; j_gene: TRBJ2-3; CDR3aa: CASAGTNTDTQYF; CDR3nt: TGTGCCAGTGCCGGGACTAACACAGATACGCAGTATTTT
d_gene: TRBD1; v_gene: TRBV18; abundance: NA; j_gene: TRBJ1-1; CDR3aa: CASSPRQGEREAFF; CDR3nt: TGTGCCAGCTCACCGCGACAGGGGGAAAGAGAAGCTTTCTTT